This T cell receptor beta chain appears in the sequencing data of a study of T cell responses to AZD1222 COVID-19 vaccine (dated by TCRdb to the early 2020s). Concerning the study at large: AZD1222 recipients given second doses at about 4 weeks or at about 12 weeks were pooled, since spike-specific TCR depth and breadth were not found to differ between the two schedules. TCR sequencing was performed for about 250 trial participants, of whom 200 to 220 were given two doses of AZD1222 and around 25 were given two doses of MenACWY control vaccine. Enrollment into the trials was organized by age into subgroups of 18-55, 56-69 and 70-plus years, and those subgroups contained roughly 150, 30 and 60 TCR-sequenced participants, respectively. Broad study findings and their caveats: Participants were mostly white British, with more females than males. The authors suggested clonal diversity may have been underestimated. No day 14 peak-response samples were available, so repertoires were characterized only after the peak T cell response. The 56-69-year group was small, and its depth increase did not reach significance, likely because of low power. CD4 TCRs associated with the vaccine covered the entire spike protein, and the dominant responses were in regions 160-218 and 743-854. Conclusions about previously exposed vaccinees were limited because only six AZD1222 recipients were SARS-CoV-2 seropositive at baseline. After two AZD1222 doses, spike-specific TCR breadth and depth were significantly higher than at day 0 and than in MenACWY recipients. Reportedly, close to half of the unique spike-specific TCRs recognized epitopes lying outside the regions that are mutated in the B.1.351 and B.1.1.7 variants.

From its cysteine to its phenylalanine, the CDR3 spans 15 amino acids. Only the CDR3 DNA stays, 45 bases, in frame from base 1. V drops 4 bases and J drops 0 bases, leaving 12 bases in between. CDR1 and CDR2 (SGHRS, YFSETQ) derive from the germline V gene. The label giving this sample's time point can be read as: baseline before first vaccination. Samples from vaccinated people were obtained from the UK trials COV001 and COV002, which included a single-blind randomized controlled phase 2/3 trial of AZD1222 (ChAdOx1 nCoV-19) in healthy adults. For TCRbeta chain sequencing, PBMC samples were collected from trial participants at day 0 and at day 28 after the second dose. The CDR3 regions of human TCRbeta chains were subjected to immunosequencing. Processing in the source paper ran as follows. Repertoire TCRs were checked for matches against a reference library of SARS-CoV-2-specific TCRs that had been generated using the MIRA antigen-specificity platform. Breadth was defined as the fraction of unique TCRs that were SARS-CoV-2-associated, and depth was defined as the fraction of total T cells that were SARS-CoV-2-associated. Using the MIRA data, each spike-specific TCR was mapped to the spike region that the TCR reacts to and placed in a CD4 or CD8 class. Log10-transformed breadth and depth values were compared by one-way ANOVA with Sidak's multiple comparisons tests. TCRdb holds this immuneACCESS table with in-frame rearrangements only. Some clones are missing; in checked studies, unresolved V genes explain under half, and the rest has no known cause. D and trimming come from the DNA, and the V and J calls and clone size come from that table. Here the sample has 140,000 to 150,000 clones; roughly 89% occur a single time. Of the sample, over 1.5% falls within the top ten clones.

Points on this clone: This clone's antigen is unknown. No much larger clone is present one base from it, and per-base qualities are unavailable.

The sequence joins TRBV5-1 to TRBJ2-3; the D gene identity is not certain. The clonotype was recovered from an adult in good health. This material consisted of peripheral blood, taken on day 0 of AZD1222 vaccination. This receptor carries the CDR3 CASSPGSPSTDTQYF. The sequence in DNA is TGCGCCAGCAGCCCGGGCAGTCCAAGCACAGATACGCAGTATTTT.